The 2 T cell receptor beta chains given below trace back to one sample, sequenced in a study of radiation and T cells in renal cell carcinoma. Documented time point: blood 4 weeks post-SBRT, at nephrectomy. Treatment denoted: 15 Gy SBRT to primary tumor, nephrectomy 4 weeks later. Produced via immunoSEQ multiplex PCR; TCRdb's table is partial and in-frame only. The sample yields tens of thousands of clones, over 75% seen once. The input for sequencing was blood, taken from a patient whose treatment included radiotherapy and nephrectomy. All receptors come from a man between 60 and 75 years old with renal cell carcinoma.

This rearrangement joins TRBV19 to TRBJ2-7, with TRBD2 identical over 8 bases. The J segment lost 5 bases and the V segment lost 7 bases, leaving 16 bases of the junction unmatched. Germline CDR1 is LNHDA and CDR2 is SQIVND (reference sequence). This CDR3 contains 16 residues. CDR3 bases: TGTGCCAGTACCCTCCGGGGGGGCACAACCCCGGACGAGCAGTACTTC. Its translation is CASTLRGGTTPDEQYF.

The chain is built from TRBV19 and TRBJ1-2; 7 bases fit TRBD1. This CDR3 has 15 amino acids. V lost 3 bases and J lost 4; bases outside the gene matches: 8. Germline CDR1 LNHDA, CDR2 SQIVND (reference sequence). In DNA form, the CDR3 reads TGTGCCAGTAGTATGCCGGGACAGAGGGGCTATGGCTACACCTTC. It translates to CASSMPGQRGYGYTF. Supplemented by reference TRBV19 and TRBJ1-2, the full variable domain reads DGGITQSPKYLFRKEGQNVTLSCEQNLNHDAMYWYRQDPGQGLRLIYYSQIVNDFQKGDIAEGYSVSREKKESFPLTVTSAQKNPTAFYLCASSMPGQRGYGYTFGSGTRLTVV.